The next 15 T cell receptor beta chains were all read from a single sample in a study of cytomegalovirus exposure and HLA in healthy donors. TCRdb's table, derived via immunoSEQ multiplex PCR, lists solely in-frame clones and lacks some. Counted here are 150,000 to 200,000 clones, roughly nine tenths occurring once; the ten biggest clones make up around 10%. Sequencing input: PBMCs. These receptors all come from a woman aged 18-30 years in good health and CMV-seropositive.

The CDR3 DNA reads TGTGCCAGCAACCGTTTGACAGGGCGGATTGAAGCTTTCTTT. It encodes CASNRLTGRIEAFF. The chain carries TRBV7-9 and TRBJ1-1, with 7 bases lining up with TRBD1. Per the germline V gene, CDR1 is SEHNR and CDR2 is FQNEAQ (reference sequence). V shed 7 bases, J shed 7 bases, and the junction held 12 bases outside the gene matches. This CDR3 spans 14 amino acids.

The chain uses TRBV5-1 and TRBJ2-1; the D gene is possibly TRBD1 (6 bases). The V gene's germline CDR1 is SGHRS and CDR2 YFSETQ. Deletions cut 1 base from V and 7 bases from J, with 12 bases between. The CDR3 consists of 14 residues. The CDR3 DNA reads TGCGCCAGCAGCTTGAGGGCAGGGGTGAATGAGCAGTTCTTC. This gives the protein CASSLRAGVNEQFF.

V and J are TRBV28 and TRBJ2-5; TRBD2 matches 13 bases. Germline V lookup: CDR1 MDHEN, CDR2 SYDVKM. J gave up 7 bases and V 8 bases, and 7 bases lay outside the gene matches. This CDR3 comprises 14 residues. In DNA, the CDR3 is TGTGCCAGCCTGGGGACTAGCGGGATTGGGACCCAGTACTTC. This translates into CASLGTSGIGTQYF.

The CDR3 reads CASIDREENEQYF. DNA for the CDR3: TGTGCCAGCATCGACAGGGAGGAGAACGAGCAGTACTTC. The chain couples TRBV2 to TRBJ2-7, with D perhaps matching TRBD1 (7 bases). The V and J ends lost 7 bases and 5 bases respectively, with 15 bases between them. CDR1 SNHLY and CDR2 FYNNEI come from the germline V gene. This CDR3 has 13 residues.

The V gene is TRBV6-1, the J gene TRBJ2-1; TRBD2 agrees at 8 bases. CDR3 size: 15 residues. After removal of 5 bases from V and 0 bases from J, the junction contained 3 bases not matched to a gene. The germline CDR1 and CDR2 sequences are MNHNS and SASEGT. The CDR3 protein is CASSRSGSSYNEQFF. CDR3 DNA: TGTGCCAGCAGTAGGAGCGGGAGCTCCTACAATGAGCAGTTCTTC.

This chain links TRBV5-4 with TRBJ1-2; 7 nucleotides agree with TRBD1. Trimming at V came to 3 bases and at J to 4 bases, leaving 6 bases not matched to a gene. Germline lookup yields CDR1 SGHNT and CDR2 YYREEE (reference sequence). This CDR3 contains 14 residues. CDR3 nucleotide sequence: TGTGCCAGCAGCTCCGCGGGACAGAGCTATGGCTACACCTTC. Translated, it gives CASSSAGQSYGYTF. The complete variable domain, with remaining parts taken from reference TRBV5-4 and TRBJ1-2, reads ETGVTQSPTHLIKTRGQQVTLRCSSQSGHNTVSWYQQALGQGPQFIFQYYREEENGRGNFPPRFSGLQFPNYSSELNVNALELDDSALYLCASSSAGQSYGYTFGSGTRLTVV.

J is TRBJ1-2 and V is TRBV13; D is undetermined. The CDR3 has 14 amino acids. The germline V gene has CDR1 PRHDT and CDR2 FYEKMQ (reference sequence). Trimming removed 3 bases from V and 2 bases from J, with 10 bases in between. The CDR3 region has the DNA TGTGCCAGCAGCTTGTGGGCAGGAAACTATGGCTACACCTTC. It is translated as CASSLWAGNYGYTF.

The J gene is TRBJ2-1, the V gene TRBV5-4; 14 bases are shared with TRBD2. J gave up 4 bases and V 3 bases, and 6 bases lay outside the gene matches. CDR3 length equals 17 residues. Per the germline V gene, CDR1 is SGHNT and CDR2 is YYREEE (reference sequence). DNA for the CDR3: TGTGCCAGCAGCTATGGGACTAGCGGGAGTTTTTACAATGAGCAGTTCTTC. The encoded protein is CASSYGTSGSFYNEQFF.

This chain connects TRBV27 to TRBJ2-7, with 10 bases identical to TRBD2. The V and J ends lost 4 bases and 2 bases, in that order; junction bases with no gene match: 14. This CDR3 region has 18 residues. Per germline, CDR1 MNHEY and CDR2 SMNVEV (reference sequence). The CDR3: CASSSRLAGPPFTYEQYF. CDR3 DNA: TGTGCCAGCAGTTCCCGACTAGCGGGCCCTCCTTTTACCTACGAGCAGTACTTC.

The chain combines TRBV9 with TRBJ2-5; 9 bases line up with TRBD1. The CDR3 is 14 amino acids. Germline V lookup: CDR1 SGDLS, CDR2 YYNGEE. The V gene end was trimmed by 3 bases and the J gene end by 5 bases; junction bases not matched to a gene: 5. The CDR3 nucleotides are TGTGCCAGCAGCGCCACAGGGGGCGTGGAGACCCAGTACTTC. This translates into CASSATGGVETQYF. The whole variable domain, filled in from reference TRBV9 and TRBJ2-5, reads DSGVTQTPKHLITATGQRVTLRCSPRSGDLSVYWYQQSLDQGLQFLIQYYNGEERAKGNILERFSAQQFPDLHSELNLSSLELGDSALYFCASSATGGVETQYFGPGTRLLVL.

This clone was seen a handful of times. The gene calls are TRBV5-1 and TRBJ1-2, with a tentative D call TRBD1 (6 bases). The CDR3 is made up of 13 amino acids. Germline CDR1 and CDR2: SGHRS and YFSETQ. The ends were cut back, 4 bases at V and 4 bases at J, with 11 bases in the middle. This CDR3 reads CASSRGQSYGYTF. DNA for the CDR3: TGCGCCAGCAGCCGCGGACAGAGCTATGGCTACACCTTC.

This chain links TRBV19 with TRBJ1-4; 11 bases fit TRBD1. Germline V gene sequence: CDR1 LNHDA, CDR2 SQIVND (reference sequence). The CDR3 has 15 amino acids. V trimming: 3 bases; J trimming: 8 bases; junction bases outside the gene matches: 5. The CDR3 DNA reads as TGTGCCAGTAGTATCGGGACAGGGGGGTACGAAAAACTGTTTTTT. Amino acids: CASSIGTGGYEKLFF.

This chain joins TRBV2 and TRBJ1-5; TRBD1 might be the D (6 bases). CDR1 SNHLY and CDR2 FYNNEI come from the germline V gene. CDR3 size: 15 residues. Trimming took 6 bases from V and 7 from J, leaving 19 bases between them. The CDR3 DNA reads TGTGCCAGCAGCCGCCTGACAGGCCCAGGGCAGCCCCAGCATTTT. Its protein product is CASSRLTGPGQPQHF.

The chain combines TRBV5-4 with TRBJ2-1; 7 nucleotides match TRBD1. This CDR3 is 15 amino acids long. CDR1 is SGHNT and CDR2 is YYREEE in the germline V gene (reference sequence). With V trimmed by 4 bases and J by 9 bases, 13 bases remained unmatched. The CDR3 DNA sequence: TGTGCCAGCAGCCCCCCGGGACAGACAGGAGGTGAGCAGTTCTTC. The encoded protein is CASSPPGQTGGEQFF.

The chain is built from TRBV18 and TRBJ1-5; D remains ambiguous. The CDR3 is 14 amino acids. Germline assignment: CDR1 KGHSH and CDR2 LQKENI. Trimming shortened V by 4 bases and J by 2 bases, and 9 bases separated the two germline ends. This CDR3 reads CASSRPGGNQPQHF. CDR3 in DNA: TGTGCCAGCTCACGCCCAGGCGGCAATCAGCCCCAGCATTTT.